This TCR beta chain was retrieved from a study of CD8+ T cells in alopecia areata. RNA was isolated and reverse transcribed to cDNA, the sequencing template. TCRdb keeps only in-frame clones here, not all; method: immunoSEQ multiplex PCR. The repertoire holds about 200,000 clones, with 45% to 65% as singletons. V trimming: 4 bases; J trimming: 5 bases; junction bases outside the gene matches: 5. Germline V gene lookup returns CDR1 SNHLY and CDR2 FYNNEI. CDR3 size: 14 residues. The treatment: oral pan-JAK inhibitor, 5-10 mg twice daily. This receptor was taken from a human donor with alopecia areata. Sequencing was performed on CD4+ T cells sorted from blood, taken at week 4, from a patient treated with tofacitinib. This chain links TRBV2 with TRBJ1-2; 9 nucleotides agree with TRBD1. The CDR3 protein is CASSGSTGGYGYTF. In DNA form, the CDR3 reads TGTGCCAGCAGTGGATCGACAGGGGGGTATGGCTACACCTTC.